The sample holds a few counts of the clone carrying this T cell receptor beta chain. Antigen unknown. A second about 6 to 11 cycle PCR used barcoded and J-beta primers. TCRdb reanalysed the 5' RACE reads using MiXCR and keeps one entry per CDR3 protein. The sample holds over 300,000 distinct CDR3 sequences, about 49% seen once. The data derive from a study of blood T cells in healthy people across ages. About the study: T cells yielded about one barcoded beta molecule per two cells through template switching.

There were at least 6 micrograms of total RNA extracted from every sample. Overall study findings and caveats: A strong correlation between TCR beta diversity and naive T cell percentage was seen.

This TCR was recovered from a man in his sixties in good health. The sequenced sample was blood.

The CDR3 loop is CSVIGGITYEQYF. The CDR3 bases are TGCAGCGTCATAGGAGGGATTACCTACGAGCAGTACTTC. The chain joins TRBV29-1 to TRBJ2-7, with D possibly matching TRBD2 (6 bases). The length of the CDR3 is 13 residues. The germline gives CDR1 SQVTM, CDR2 ANQGSEA. Deletions cut 6 bases from V and 2 bases from J, with 14 bases between.